The present T cell receptor (beta chain) was sequenced within a study of blood T cell repertoires in COVID-19. Across the whole study: Collection of acute and convalescent COVID-19 samples took place in the United States, Italy and Spain. Sample material is recorded as cDNA or gDNA derived from T cells, B-cell-depleted T cells, or PBMCs.

Study processing details: The assay estimated nucleated cells by amplifying reference gene primers. This table comes from immunoSEQ multiplex PCR, and its TCRdb copy is limited to in-frame clones, with some not included. Clonal size and the V and J genes are those of that table, whereas D and trimming came from the DNA. The sample lists some 58,000 clones, 75% to 85% seen once, with about 34% in the top ten. CDR1 is DFQATT and CDR2 is SNEGSKA in the germline V gene (reference sequence). The CDR3 is made up of 18 amino acids. After removal of 3 bases from V and 1 base from J, the junction contained 15 bases not matched to a gene.

The sequencing sample was made of peripheral blood. The clonotype originates from a human donor in a cohort sampled during active COVID-19. The gene calls are TRBV20-1 and TRBJ2-7; 10 positions agree with TRBD2. CDR3 region: CSASKSGGLTSGSYEQYF. In DNA form, the CDR3 reads TGCAGTGCTAGTAAATCAGGGGGTCTGACTAGCGGGTCCTACGAGCAGTACTTC.